The 25 T cell receptor beta chains below all came from one sample that was sequenced in a study of cytomegalovirus exposure and HLA in healthy donors. The PCR ran on 60 Vbeta and 13 Jbeta primers. TCRdb's copy holds only in-frame clones and misses some; the assay was immunoSEQ multiplex PCR. This sample has 200,000 to 250,000 clones; more than 60% occur once, and the top ten carry roughly a sixth. Sequenced material: PBMCs. The receptors originated from a man aged 35-49 years in good health and CMV-seronegative.

The V and J genes are TRBV15 and TRBJ2-7, with D possibly being TRBD1 (5 bases). Per the germline V gene, CDR1 is LNHNV and CDR2 is YYDKDF (reference sequence). Trimming stripped 0 bases from V and 1 base from J, with 7 bases between. This CDR3 is 14 amino acids long. The CDR3 sequence is CATSRDQGSYEQYF. The CDR3, as DNA: TGTGCCACCAGCAGAGATCAGGGTTCCTACGAGCAGTACTTC.

A few counts support this clone. This chain joins TRBV7-3 and TRBJ1-1; D remains ambiguous. The CDR3 length is 13 residues. Germline values: CDR1 SGHTA, CDR2 FQGTGA. V was clipped by 0 bases and J by 1 base, with 3 bases between them. This CDR3 is CASSLTRNTEAFF. CDR3 DNA sequence: TGTGCCAGCAGCTTAACGCGGAACACTGAAGCTTTCTTT.

The chain carries TRBV28 and TRBJ2-4; TRBD2 matches at 9 bases. V lost 6 bases to trimming and J lost 8 bases; unmatched junction nucleotides: 14. The germline gives CDR1 MDHEN, CDR2 SYDVKM. The CDR3 runs to 16 residues. Written as DNA, the CDR3 is TGTGCCAGCAGACGGGGAGCGGGAGGCCTATGGGACATTCAGTACTTC. As protein: CASRRGAGGLWDIQYF.

The V call is TRBV15, the J call TRBJ1-3, with TRBD1 identical over 7 bases. Germline CDR1 LNHNV, CDR2 YYDKDF (reference sequence). The CDR3 sequence is 13 residues long. The trim removed 10 bases at V and 4 bases at J, leaving 7 bases unmatched. The CDR3 sequence is CASRQGAGNTIYF. CDR3 sequence (DNA): TGTGCCAGCCGACAGGGAGCCGGAAACACCATATATTTT. The full variable domain, with the rest looked up from reference TRBV15 and TRBJ1-3, is DAMVIQNPRYQVTQFGKPVTLSCSQTLNHNVMYWYQQKSSQAPKLLFHYYDKDFNNEADTPDNFQSRRPNTSFCFLDIRSPGLGDTAMYLCASRQGAGNTIYFGEGSWLTVV.

On this clone: Additional DNA sequences in this sample encode the identical CDR3. This rearrangement joins TRBV7-3 to TRBJ2-3; possible D gene TRBD1, 5 bases. The germline V gene has CDR1 SGHTA and CDR2 FQGTGA. V dropped 0 bases and J dropped 1 base, with 5 bases sitting between them. The CDR3 is 14 amino acids. The CDR3 coding sequence is TGTGCCAGCAGCTTAACAGGGGGCACAGATACGCAGTATTTT. Protein: CASSLTGGTDTQYF. Combining the CDR3 with reference TRBV7-3 and TRBJ2-3 gives the whole variable domain GAGVSQTPSNKVTEKGKYVELRCDPISGHTALYWYRQSLGQGPEFLIYFQGTGAADDSGLPNDRFFAVRPEGSVSTLKIQRTERGDSAVYLCASSLTGGTDTQYFGPGTRLTVL.

The V gene is TRBV5-1, the J gene TRBJ2-1; 7 bases map to TRBD1. CDR3 length: 11 amino acids. Losses at the gene ends were 4 bases for V and 15 bases for J; bases not matched to a gene: 7. CDR1 SGHRS and CDR2 YFSETQ come from the germline V gene. CDR3 in DNA: TGCGCCAGCAGCGGGGACAGAACTAGGTTCTTC. Protein product: CASSGDRTRFF.

About this clone: One end of the junction varies from germline; a read error may be responsible. J is TRBJ2-2 and V is TRBV7-9, with D possibly being TRBD2 (5 bases). Germline V CDR1 and CDR2: SEHNR, FQNEAQ (reference sequence). The CDR3 contains 14 residues. DNA for the CDR3: TGTTCCAGCAGCTCAAAAACGGGAACCGGGGAGCTGTTTTTT. Translation: CSSSSKTGTGELFF.

This rearrangement joins TRBV6-6 to TRBJ2-7; 10 bases match TRBD2. CDR1 is MNHNY, CDR2 SVGAGI, per germline (reference sequence). This CDR3 contains 15 residues. The V segment lost 2 bases and the J segment 3 bases; nucleotides outside the gene matches: 4. The CDR3 is CASSYGTSDFYEQYF. CDR3 DNA sequence: TGTGCCAGCAGTTACGGGACTAGCGACTTCTACGAGCAGTACTTC.

The rearrangement links TRBV15 to TRBJ2-1; the match to TRBD2 covers 9 bases. There are 17 residues in the CDR3. V lost 0 bases to trimming and J lost 6 bases; unmatched junction nucleotides: 9. Germline-derived CDR1 and CDR2 are LNHNV and YYDKDF (reference sequence). The CDR3 nucleotides read TGTGCCACCAGCAGAGATCCCGGCGGGAGGGCCATCAATGAGCAGTTCTTC. This encodes CATSRDPGGRAINEQFF.

This clone was counted a single time. The CDR3 bases are TGTGCCAGCAGCCCCGGACAGGGGAATGAATTCTATGGCTACACCTTC. This translates into CASSPGQGNEFYGYTF. This chain uses TRBV13 with TRBJ1-2; TRBD1 matches at 9 bases. V shed 5 bases and J 4 bases; nucleotides not matched to a gene: 11. The V gene's germline CDR1 is PRHDT and CDR2 FYEKMQ (reference sequence). The CDR3 is 16 amino acids.

The chain recombines TRBV27 with TRBJ2-1; TRBD1 matches at 9 bases. Germline CDR1 MNHEY, CDR2 SMNVEV (reference sequence). With V trimmed by 7 bases and J by 7 bases, 8 bases remained unmatched. This CDR3 region has 14 residues. The CDR3 spells CASKRTGGWNEQFF. In DNA form, the CDR3 reads TGTGCCAGCAAAAGAACAGGGGGCTGGAATGAGCAGTTCTTC.

The CDR3 here is CASSLDRGLREQYF. CDR3 DNA: TGTGCCAGCAGTTTGGACAGGGGGCTACGAGAGCAGTACTTC. The chain recombines TRBV28 with TRBJ2-7; 11 bases are a match to TRBD1. There are 14 residues in the CDR3. Germline V gives CDR1 MDHEN, CDR2 SYDVKM. The V and J ends lost 3 bases and 7 bases, in that order; junction bases with no gene match: 5.

This sequence joins TRBV27 and TRBJ2-7; 10 bases align to TRBD1. The V segment lost 8 bases and the J segment 9 bases; nucleotides outside the gene matches: 13. Germline-derived CDR1 and CDR2 are MNHEY and SMNVEV (reference sequence). The CDR3 runs to 14 residues. In DNA, the CDR3 is TGTGCCAGCGGGCGGGACAGGGGTCCTCTGGGGCAGTACTTC. Translation gives CASGRDRGPLGQYF.

The rearrangement joins TRBV6-1 to TRBJ1-2; D unclear. In germline, CDR1 is MNHNS, CDR2 SASEGT. CDR3 length: 13 residues. With 4 bases removed from V and 7 bases from J, the gap between germline ends came to 13 bases. Here the CDR3 DNA reads TGTGCCAGCAGTGGGACTCTTCTGGGTGGCTACACCTTC. It codes for CASSGTLLGGYTF.

The genes are TRBV9 and TRBJ2-5; TRBD2 matches 12 bases. The CDR3 extends over 19 amino acids. Per germline, CDR1 SGDLS and CDR2 YYNGEE. V trimming: 3 bases; J trimming: 5 bases; junction bases outside the gene matches: 17. The CDR3 nucleotides read TGTGCCAGCAGCGGCCAGGAGGGGCTAGCGGGAGGGGTTATGGAGACCCAGTACTTC. It codes for CASSGQEGLAGGVMETQYF. Variable domain in full (rest from reference TRBV9 and TRBJ2-5): DSGVTQTPKHLITATGQRVTLRCSPRSGDLSVYWYQQSLDQGLQFLIQYYNGEERAKGNILERFSAQQFPDLHSELNLSSLELGDSALYFCASSGQEGLAGGVMETQYFGPGTRLLVL.

V and J are TRBV10-3 and TRBJ2-2; no clear D. Trimming took off 3 bases at V and 2 bases at J, with 13 bases between the two ends. Germline CDR1 reads ENHRY; CDR2 reads SYGVKD. This CDR3 contains 16 residues. The CDR3 sequence: CAISDQLQTNTGELFF. CDR3 in DNA: TGTGCCATCAGTGACCAGCTACAGACAAACACCGGGGAGCTGTTTTTT.

This sequence joins TRBV6-5 and TRBJ2-7; perhaps TRBD2 as D (6 bases). The V and J ends lost 9 bases and 6 bases respectively, with 21 bases between them. This CDR3 comprises 14 residues. Germline lookup yields CDR1 MNHEY and CDR2 SVGAGI. The CDR3 protein is CASYESGGNGEQYF. The DNA for the CDR3 is TGTGCCAGTTACGAGAGTGGGGGGAACGGCGAGCAGTACTTC.

This clone was seen a handful of times. The rearrangement uses TRBV5-6 and TRBJ2-2; 9 bases are shared with TRBD1. The CDR3 extends over 15 amino acids. J was trimmed by 7 bases and V by 4 bases; bases with no gene match: 8. The germline CDR1 and CDR2 sequences are SGHDT and YYEEEE. The CDR3, as DNA: TGTGCCAGCAGCACCGGACAGGGGAAGAACGGGGAGCTGTTTTTT. This codes for CASSTGQGKNGELFF.

V gene TRBV19 combines with J gene TRBJ1-1; D not resolved. This CDR3 contains 13 residues. Per germline, CDR1 LNHDA and CDR2 SQIVND (reference sequence). The ends were cut back, 6 bases at V and 5 bases at J, with 13 bases in the middle. CDR3 amino acids: CASSWPTRTEAFF. The CDR3 DNA sequence: TGTGCCAGTAGCTGGCCGACTCGGACTGAAGCTTTCTTT.

V usage is TRBV27 and J usage is TRBJ2-7; possible D gene TRBD1, 5 bases. The length of the CDR3 is 16 residues. Germline V gene sequence: CDR1 MNHEY, CDR2 SMNVEV (reference sequence). The V gene lost 7 bases and the J gene lost 0 bases, with 19 bases spanning the gap. CDR3 in DNA: TGTGCCAGCATGTACAAGGGGCCCCCCAGCTCCTACGAGCAGTACTTC. Protein product: CASMYKGPPSSYEQYF.

Worth noting for this clone: Other DNA sequences of this sample code for an identical CDR3. The chain combines TRBV11-2 with TRBJ2-7, with 8 bases matching TRBD2. The germline V gene has CDR1 SGHAT and CDR2 FQNNGV. The CDR3 is 14 amino acids. Trimming took 2 bases from V and 4 from J; bases not matched to a gene: 4. CDR3 in DNA: TGTGCCAGCAGCTTAAGCGGGAGAACGTACGAGCAGTACTTC. The encoded protein is CASSLSGRTYEQYF.

The chain joins TRBV5-6 to TRBJ2-4; D unresolved. The CDR3 is 15 amino acids. The V and J ends lost 0 bases and 2 bases respectively, with 9 bases between them. CDR1 is SGHDT and CDR2 is YYEEEE in the germline V gene. CDR3 protein: CASSLAGYPKNIQYF. In DNA form, the CDR3 reads TGTGCCAGCAGCTTGGCAGGATACCCCAAAAACATTCAGTACTTC.

The V call is TRBV7-2, the J call TRBJ1-1; D remains unclear. Germline V gene data show CDR1 as SGHTA and CDR2 as FQGNSA. The CDR3 has 15 amino acids. With 2 bases removed from V and 4 bases from J, the gap between germline ends came to 14 bases. The CDR3 here is CASSLMGGLGTEAFF. The CDR3 DNA sequence: TGTGCCAGCAGCTTAATGGGTGGGCTGGGCACTGAAGCTTTCTTT.

This chain joins TRBV4-3 and TRBJ2-5, with a tentative D call TRBD2 (6 bases). The CDR3 extends over 14 amino acids. The V and J ends lost 4 bases and 1 base respectively, with 10 bases between them. The V gene's germline CDR1 is LGHNA and CDR2 YSLEER. CDR3 sequence: CASSPGGSQETQYF. DNA of the CDR3: TGCGCCAGCAGCCCAGGAGGGTCCCAAGAGACCCAGTACTTC.

A single count supports this clone. The V and J genes are TRBV6-1 and TRBJ1-2; TRBD1 aligns across 7 bases. Germline CDR1 reads MNHNS; CDR2 reads SASEGT. V shed 7 bases and J 12 bases; nucleotides not matched to a gene: 14. This CDR3 contains 13 residues. The CDR3 region has the DNA TGTGCCAGCAAAGCTCGACAGGGCGGAGGTAACACCTTC. It is translated as CASKARQGGGNTF.